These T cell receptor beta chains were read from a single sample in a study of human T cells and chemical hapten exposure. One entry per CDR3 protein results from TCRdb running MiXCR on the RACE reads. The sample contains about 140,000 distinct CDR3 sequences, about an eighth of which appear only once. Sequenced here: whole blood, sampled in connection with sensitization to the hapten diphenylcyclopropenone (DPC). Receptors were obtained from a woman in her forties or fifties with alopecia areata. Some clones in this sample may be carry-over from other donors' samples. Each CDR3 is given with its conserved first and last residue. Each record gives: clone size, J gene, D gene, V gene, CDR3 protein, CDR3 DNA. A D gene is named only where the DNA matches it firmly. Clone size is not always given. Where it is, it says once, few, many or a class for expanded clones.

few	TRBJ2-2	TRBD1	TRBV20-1	CSARPPTGFGTGELFF	TGCAGTGCTAGACCTCCGACAGGGTTCGGCACCGGGGAGCTGTTTTTT
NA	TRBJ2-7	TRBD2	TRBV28	CANTLGTAGLAALGEQYF	TGTGCCAACACCCTTGGGACAGCGGGACTAGCGGCCTTAGGAGAGCAGTACTTC
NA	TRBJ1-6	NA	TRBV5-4	CASSLDGGHNSPLHF	TGTGCCAGCAGCTTGGATGGCGGCCATAATTCACCCCTCCACTTT
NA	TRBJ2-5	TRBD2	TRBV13	CASRDLAGGPETQYF	TGTGCCAGCAGGGACCTGGCGGGAGGGCCCGAGACCCAGTACTTC
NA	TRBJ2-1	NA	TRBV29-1	CSVFPDYNEQFF	TGCAGCGTTTTCCCCGATTACAATGAGCAGTTCTTC
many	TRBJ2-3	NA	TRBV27	CASSLFGGERTDTQYF	TGTGCCAGCAGTTTATTTGGGGGAGAACGCACAGATACGCAGTATTTT
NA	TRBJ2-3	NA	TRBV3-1	CASSQGQGQVDTQYF	TGTGCCAGCAGCCAAGGCCAGGGGCAGGTAGATACGCAGTATTTT
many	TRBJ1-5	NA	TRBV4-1	CASSHGQRNQPQHF	TGCGCCAGCAGCCACGGACAGAGGAATCAGCCCCAGCATTTT
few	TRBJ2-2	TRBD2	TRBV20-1	CSGSGKNTGELFF	TGCAGTGGTAGCGGGAAAAACACCGGGGAGCTGTTTTTT
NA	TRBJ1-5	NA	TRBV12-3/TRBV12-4	CASSLAIRRNQPQHF	TGTGCCAGCAGTTTAGCCATAAGGAGGAATCAGCCCCAGCATTTT
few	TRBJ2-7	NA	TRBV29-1	CSVGRTEGYEQYF	TGCAGCGTTGGCCGGACAGAAGGCTACGAGCAGTACTTC
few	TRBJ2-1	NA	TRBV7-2	CASSSSLAVPVF	TGTGCCAGCAGCTCCTCCCTCGCGGTCCCGGTCTTC
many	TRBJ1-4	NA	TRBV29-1	CSVWSNEKLFF	TGCAGCGTTTGGTCTAATGAAAAACTGTTTTTT
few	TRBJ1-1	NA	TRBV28	CASSFMGKAFF	TGTGCCAGCAGTTTCATGGGGAAAGCTTTCTTT
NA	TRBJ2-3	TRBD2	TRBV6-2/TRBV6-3	CASSYGTSGSYRGQYF	TGTGCCAGCAGTTATGGGACTAGCGGGAGTTACCGGGGGCAGTATTTT
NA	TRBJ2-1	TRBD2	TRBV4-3	CASSQDIPTSGQSSYNEQFF	TGCGCCAGCAGCCAAGATATTCCCACTAGCGGGCAAAGCTCCTACAATGAGCAGTTCTTC
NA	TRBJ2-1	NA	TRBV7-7	CASSLNAGANEQFF	TGTGCTAGCAGCTTAAACGCAGGGGCCAATGAGCAGTTCTTC
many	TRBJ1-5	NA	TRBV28	CASSLEGLGPQHF	TGTGCCAGCAGTTTGGAAGGGCTAGGGCCCCAGCATTTT
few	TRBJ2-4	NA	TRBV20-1	CSASVRTGSDIQYF	TGCAGTGCTAGTGTCCGCACGGGGAGTGACATTCAGTACTTC
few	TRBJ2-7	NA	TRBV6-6	CASRPGTGYEQYF	TGTGCCAGCAGGCCCGGGACGGGATACGAGCAGTACTTC
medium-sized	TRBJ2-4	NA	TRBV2	CASSPRLGVSNIQYF	TGTGCCAGCAGCCCCCGCCTAGGAGTCTCAAACATTCAGTACTTC
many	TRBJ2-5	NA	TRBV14	CASSNQETQYF	TGTGCCAGCAGCAACCAAGAGACCCAGTACTTC
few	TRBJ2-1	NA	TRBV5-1	CASTRDMSDNEQFF	TGCGCCAGCACCCGGGACATGAGCGACAATGAGCAGTTCTTC
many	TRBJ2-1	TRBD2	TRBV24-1	CATSGGTRTYNEQFF	TGTGCCACCAGTGGCGGGACTAGAACTTACAATGAGCAGTTCTTC
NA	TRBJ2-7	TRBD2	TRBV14	CASSPGLAGEQYF	TGTGCCAGCAGCCCGGGACTAGCGGGTGAGCAGTACTTC
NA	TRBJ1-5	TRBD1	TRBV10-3	CAISLTGEGNQPQHF	TGTGCCATCAGTCTGACAGGGGAGGGTAATCAGCCCCAGCATTTT
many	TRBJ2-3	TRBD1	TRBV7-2	CASSGQGTDTQYF	TGTGCCAGCAGCGGACAGGGCACAGATACGCAGTATTTT
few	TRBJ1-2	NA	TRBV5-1	CASSYDLNYGYTF	TGCGCCAGCAGCTACGATCTTAACTATGGCTACACCTTC
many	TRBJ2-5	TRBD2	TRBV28	CASSVGLAGGEETQYF	TGTGCCAGCAGTGTGGGACTAGCGGGAGGGGAAGAGACCCAGTACTTC
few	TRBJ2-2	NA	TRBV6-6	CASSYREGAIDTGELFF	TGTGCCAGCAGTTACAGGGAGGGGGCGATTGACACCGGGGAGCTGTTTTTT
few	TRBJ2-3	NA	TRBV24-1	CATSRSPNTDTQYF	TGTGCCACCAGTAGGTCGCCGAACACAGATACGCAGTATTTT
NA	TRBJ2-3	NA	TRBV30	CAWCRGFADTQYF	TGTGCCTGGTGCCGGGGGTTTGCAGATACGCAGTATTTT
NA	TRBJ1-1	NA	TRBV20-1	CSALQGNTEAFF	TGCAGTGCGCTTCAGGGCAACACTGAAGCTTTCTTT
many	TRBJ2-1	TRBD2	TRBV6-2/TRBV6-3	CASSPGTSGYNEQFF	TGTGCCAGCAGTCCCGGGACTAGCGGTTACAATGAGCAGTTCTTC
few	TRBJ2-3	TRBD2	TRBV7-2	CASSSGRASTDTQYF	TGTGCCAGCAGTAGCGGGAGGGCCAGCACAGATACGCAGTATTTT
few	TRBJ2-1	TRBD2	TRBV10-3	CAISDAGLGQFF	TGTGCCATCAGTGACGCGGGACTAGGGCAGTTCTTC